This entry lists 28 T cell receptor beta chains sequenced from one sample in a study of shared clonotypes between healthy human individuals. Clones were read by immunoSEQ multiplex PCR, and TCRdb kept only the in-frame ones, dropping some. The sample lists about 2.1 million clones, just over 90% seen once, with around 1.8% in the top ten. In the naive CD8 group, cells lacked CD45RO and were positively selected for CCR7, so terminally differentiated effector memory CD45RA+ cells were left out. Source material: naive CD8+ T cells from PBMCs. Every receptor here comes from a young man in good health. Some clones in this sample may be carry-over from other donors' samples.

CDR3 nucleotides: TGTGCCAGCAGGGAGGGACTAGCGGGGGAGACCGGGGAGCTGTTTTTT. It encodes CASREGLAGETGELFF. The chain links TRBV2 to TRBJ2-2; the match to TRBD2 covers 14 bases. The CDR3 has 16 residues. V was pared by 6 bases and J by 5 bases, with 5 bases of the junction left unmatched. The germline gives CDR1 SNHLY, CDR2 FYNNEI.

The rearrangement uses TRBV6-1 and TRBJ2-7; D is undetermined. Looked up from germline, CDR1 is MNHNS and CDR2 is SASEGT. Trimming removed 2 bases at V and 3 bases at J, with 11 bases between. The CDR3 is 14 residues long. The CDR3 DNA follows: TGTGCCAGCAGTGAATATAGGGCAGTCTACGAGCAGTACTTC. Translated: CASSEYRAVYEQYF.

The CDR3 protein is CASSPSGYGYTF. The CDR3 nucleotides read TGTGCCAGCAGCCCCAGCGGTTATGGCTACACCTTC. The gene calls are TRBV7-6 and TRBJ1-2; D ambiguous. CDR1 and CDR2 (germline): SGHVS, FNYEAQ. The CDR3 is 12 residues long. V was clipped by 5 bases and J by 5 bases, with 9 bases between them.

This clone was seen once. The V call is TRBV29-1, the J call TRBJ2-7; D may be TRBD1 (6 bases). The CDR3 has 13 amino acids. The V gene's germline CDR1 is SQVTM and CDR2 ANQGSEA. Deletions cut 7 bases from V and 4 bases from J, with 17 bases between. As DNA, the CDR3 is TGCAGCGGCCAGGGGCCCGGGGTATACGAGCAGTACTTC. Its translation is CSGQGPGVYEQYF.

The chain uses TRBV7-9 and TRBJ2-1; a possible D gene is TRBD1 (8 bases). CDR1 is SEHNR and CDR2 is FQNEAQ in the germline V gene (reference sequence). The CDR3 length is 14 residues. V shed 6 bases and J shed 7 bases, with 16 bases lying between them. In nucleotides, the CDR3 is TGTGCCAGCAGTACAGGGGGGGTATTGAATGAGCAGTTCTTC. This codes for CASSTGGVLNEQFF.

The gene calls are TRBV9 and TRBJ1-2, with TRBD1 matching 8 bases. The CDR3 totals 14 residues. Germline V lookup: CDR1 SGDLS, CDR2 YYNGEE. The ends lost 4 bases at V and 7 bases at J; junction bases unmatched: 9. CDR3 bases: TGTGCCAGCAGCTCGAGACAGGGGATGGCTGGCTACACCTTC. It codes for CASSSRQGMAGYTF.

The chain recombines TRBV19 with TRBJ2-7; TRBD2 matches 8 bases. The germline gives CDR1 LNHDA, CDR2 SQIVND (reference sequence). V dropped 3 bases and J dropped 6; count of bases not matched to a gene: 4. The CDR3 loop spans 13 amino acids. The chain's CDR3 is CASSIGRAAEQYF. CDR3 coding DNA: TGTGCCAGTAGTATCGGGAGGGCCGCCGAGCAGTACTTC.

The chain combines TRBV19 with TRBJ2-3; 9 nucleotides line up with TRBD1. CDR1 is LNHDA, CDR2 SQIVND, per germline (reference sequence). The CDR3 is 14 residues long. Germline trimming cut 9 bases from V and 1 base from J; bases unmatched to any gene: 5. The CDR3 reads CASVDRGGTDTQYF. The CDR3 nucleotides read TGTGCCAGCGTTGACAGGGGGGGCACAGATACGCAGTATTTT.

CDR3 protein: CASSLKGSVDEQYF. DNA for the CDR3: TGTGCCAGCAGTTTAAAAGGGAGTGTTGACGAGCAGTACTTC. V is TRBV27 and J is TRBJ2-7; D might be TRBD2 (5 bases). This CDR3 comprises 14 residues. Trimming cost V 2 bases and J 5 bases, with 13 bases left between them. Germline CDR1 MNHEY, CDR2 SMNVEV (reference sequence).

V is TRBV19 and J is TRBJ2-1; 9 bases fit TRBD2. The length of the CDR3 is 17 residues. Germline CDR1 LNHDA, CDR2 SQIVND (reference sequence). J was trimmed by 4 bases and V by 0 bases; bases with no gene match: 7. The chain's CDR3 is CASSIEVASGDYNEQFF. CDR3 bases: TGTGCCAGTAGTATAGAAGTCGCTAGCGGGGATTACAATGAGCAGTTCTTC.

The J gene is TRBJ2-5, the V gene TRBV5-3; TRBD2 matches 8 bases. TRBV5-3 is flagged as an ORF with uncertain function. V trimming: 1 base; J trimming: 4 bases; junction bases outside the gene matches: 12. This CDR3 is 17 amino acids long. CDR3 protein: CARSLSPAGENGETQYF. CDR3 coding DNA: TGTGCCAGAAGCTTGAGTCCAGCGGGAGAGAACGGAGAGACCCAGTACTTC.

The chain joins TRBV29-1 to TRBJ2-1, with D unresolved. Trimming pared 7 bases from V and 0 bases from J, leaving 13 bases between. The V gene's germline CDR1 is SQVTM and CDR2 ANQGSEA. The CDR3 extends over 14 amino acids. The CDR3 DNA is TGCAGCGCGTTGCGAGCGAACTCCTACAATGAGCAGTTCTTC. This translates into CSALRANSYNEQFF.

The chain carries TRBV4-1 and TRBJ2-1; D is unclear. The V gene's germline CDR1 is MGHRA and CDR2 YSYEKL. Trimming took 3 bases from V and 6 from J, leaving 15 bases between them. The CDR3 has 15 amino acids. The DNA of the CDR3 is TGCGCCAGCAGCCACACCGGGTTGCAAGGCAATGAGCAGTTCTTC. Translated: CASSHTGLQGNEQFF.

The chain joins TRBV7-8 to TRBJ2-7; 7 bases align to TRBD2. The CDR3 sequence is 14 residues long. The ends lost 5 bases at V and 5 bases at J; junction bases unmatched: 9. Germline CDR1 and CDR2: SGHVS and FQNEAQ. The chain's CDR3 is CASSQSAGRHEQYF. The CDR3 DNA follows: TGTGCCAGCAGCCAAAGCGCCGGGAGGCACGAGCAGTACTTC.

This rearrangement joins TRBV7-9 to TRBJ1-1, with D hard to call. Trimming removed 2 bases at V and 0 bases at J, with 10 bases between. Looked up from germline, CDR1 is SEHNR and CDR2 is FQNEAQ (reference sequence). This CDR3 contains 15 residues. CDR3 loop: CASSLYAAMNTEAFF. CDR3 nucleotide sequence: TGTGCCAGCAGCTTATATGCGGCCATGAACACTGAAGCTTTCTTT.

This chain links TRBV27 with TRBJ2-7; 9 bases are a match to TRBD1. The CDR3 is 15 residues long. The V and J ends lost 4 bases and 6 bases, in that order; junction bases with no gene match: 10. CDR1 and CDR2 from the germline V gene are MNHEY and SMNVEV (reference sequence). CDR3 DNA: TGTGCCAGCAGTTCCTTCCGGGACAGGGTCCCCGAGCAGTACTTC. Protein sequence: CASSSFRDRVPEQYF.

The V gene is TRBV28, the J gene TRBJ1-1, with TRBD1 matching over 7 bases. V lost 8 bases, J lost 0 bases, and 12 bases stayed unmatched. The CDR3 is made up of 16 amino acids. Germline CDR1 and CDR2: MDHEN and SYDVKM. The DNA for the CDR3 is TGTGCCAGCGGGACCGGGACAGAGAAAATGAACACTGAAGCTTTCTTT. This gives the protein CASGTGTEKMNTEAFF.

In its sample, this clone was seen once. The V and J genes are TRBV5-4 and TRBJ2-1; the D is unclear. V lost 4 bases, J lost 8 bases, and 10 bases lay in between. CDR1 is SGHNT, CDR2 YYREEE, per germline (reference sequence). This CDR3 spans 12 amino acids. The chain's CDR3 is CASSGSSDEQFF. CDR3 DNA sequence: TGTGCCAGCAGCGGTTCGTCGGATGAGCAGTTCTTC.

CDR3 DNA: TGTGCCAGCACCTCCGGTCTAGCGGGAGGGCCTCAGCAGTTCTTC. This codes for CASTSGLAGGPQQFF. The chain is built from TRBV27 and TRBJ2-1, with 12 bases matching TRBD2. CDR1 is MNHEY and CDR2 is SMNVEV in the germline V gene (reference sequence). The CDR3 consists of 15 residues. The J segment lost 11 bases and the V segment lost 7 bases, leaving 12 bases of the junction unmatched.

The chain uses TRBV5-6 and TRBJ1-2, with D possibly TRBD1 on 6 matching bases. V gave up 3 bases and J gave up 8 bases, with 14 bases separating them. The CDR3 covers 13 residues. Germline V gene sequence: CDR1 SGHDT, CDR2 YYEEEE. The chain's CDR3 is CASSWGQGHGYTF. The CDR3 region has the DNA TGTGCCAGCAGCTGGGGGCAGGGACACGGCTACACCTTC.

The chain joins TRBV5-1 to TRBJ1-5; the D gene is possibly TRBD1 (6 bases). Trimming left V 0 bases short and J 5 bases short, with 12 bases between. The CDR3 length is 15 residues. CDR1 is SGHRS, CDR2 YFSETQ, per germline. The chain's CDR3 is CASSLGRGKDQPQHF. The CDR3 DNA sequence: TGCGCCAGCAGCTTGGGCAGGGGAAAAGATCAGCCCCAGCATTTT.

The V gene is TRBV7-9, the J gene TRBJ1-1; no clear D gene. Germline V gene lookup returns CDR1 SEHNR and CDR2 FQNEAQ (reference sequence). The CDR3 runs to 16 residues. Trimming took off 5 bases at V and 4 bases at J, with 20 bases between the two ends. Written as DNA, the CDR3 is TGTGCCAGCAGCGGAAGGGTGGGTCTGGAATTCACTGAAGCTTTCTTT. Translating gives CASSGRVGLEFTEAFF. The variable domain in full, with the rest retrieved from reference TRBV7-9 and TRBJ1-1, is DTGVSQNPRHKITKRGQNVTFRCDPISEHNRLYWYRQTLGQGPEFLTYFQNEAQLEKSRLLSDRFSAERPKGSFSTLEIQRTEQGDSAMYLCASSGRVGLEFTEAFFGQGTRLTVV.

Comments on this clone: Other DNA sequences in the same sample also yield this CDR3. The chain joins TRBV20-1 to TRBJ2-7; D is undetermined. V was trimmed by 6 bases and J by 4 bases, leaving 10 bases between them. This CDR3 comprises 11 residues. CDR1 is DFQATT, CDR2 SNEGSKA, per germline (reference sequence). This chain's CDR3 is CSALGGYEQYF. CDR3 DNA: TGCAGTGCGCTGGGTGGGTACGAGCAGTACTTC.

The chain links TRBV7-9 to TRBJ2-1; 9 nucleotides match TRBD1. The CDR3 sequence is 15 residues long. The trim removed 0 bases at V and 4 bases at J, leaving 1 base unmatched. Germline V gene data show CDR1 as SEHNR and CDR2 as FQNEAQ (reference sequence). The CDR3 spells CASSLATGGYNEQFF. The DNA of the CDR3 is TGTGCCAGCAGCTTAGCGACAGGGGGATACAATGAGCAGTTCTTC.

The V gene is TRBV6-4, the J gene TRBJ2-1; 13 bases map to TRBD2. This CDR3 has 16 residues. V was pared by 5 bases and J by 4 bases, with 5 bases of the junction left unmatched. Germline V gene lookup returns CDR1 MRHNA and CDR2 SNTAGT. The CDR3 nucleotides read TGTGCCAGCAGTAGACTAGCGGGAGGCGGATACAATGAGCAGTTCTTC. Amino acid sequence: CASSRLAGGGYNEQFF.

The chain links TRBV5-1 to TRBJ1-2; a possible D gene is TRBD1 (5 bases). V was cut by 3 bases and J by 4 bases, with 7 bases left in between. The CDR3 has 12 amino acids. Germline-derived CDR1 and CDR2 are SGHRS and YFSETQ. The CDR3 nucleotides read TGCGCCAGCAGCTCCGACAGCTATGGCTACACCTTC. Translating gives CASSSDSYGYTF.

V and J are TRBV5-4 and TRBJ2-1; unclear D gene. Germline CDR1 and CDR2: SGHNT and YYREEE (reference sequence). The CDR3 sequence is 12 residues long. With 4 bases removed from V and 12 bases from J, the gap between germline ends came to 14 bases. The CDR3 reads CASSVGQPVQFF. CDR3 DNA sequence: TGTGCCAGCAGCGTGGGCCAGCCAGTGCAGTTCTTC. The entire variable domain, with the rest obtained from reference TRBV5-4 and TRBJ2-1, is as follows: ETGVTQSPTHLIKTRGQQVTLRCSSQSGHNTVSWYQQALGQGPQFIFQYYREEENGRGNFPPRFSGLQFPNYSSELNVNALELDDSALYLCASSVGQPVQFFGPGTRLTVL.

The chain combines TRBV5-6 with TRBJ2-4, with 8 bases aligning to TRBD1. The germline gives CDR1 SGHDT, CDR2 YYEEEE. The V and J ends lost 3 bases and 10 bases, in that order; junction bases with no gene match: 9. CDR3 size: 14 residues. CDR3 loop: CASSSGTGGQIQYF. The CDR3 bases are TGTGCCAGCAGCTCCGGGACAGGAGGGCAAATTCAGTACTTC.